This T cell receptor beta chain appears in the sequencing data of a study of T cell changes during pregnancy in multiple sclerosis. Trimming removed 4 bases from V and 4 bases from J; junction bases left unmatched: 3. This CDR3 region has 13 residues. The germline CDR1 and CDR2 sequences are SGHKS and YYEKEE (reference sequence). The table came from immunoSEQ multiplex PCR; TCRdb's copy has only in-frame clones and leaves some out. This sample has around 97,000 clones, with around 91% found just once. The chain joins TRBV5-5 to TRBJ2-7, with 9 bases aligning to TRBD1. This sequence was found in a female donor with multiple sclerosis, enrolled in a pregnancy study. The source was peripheral blood, collected after pregnancy. CDR3 sequence reads: CASSPDRGYEQYF. CDR3 coding DNA: TGTGCCAGCAGCCCTGACAGGGGGTACGAGCAGTACTTC.